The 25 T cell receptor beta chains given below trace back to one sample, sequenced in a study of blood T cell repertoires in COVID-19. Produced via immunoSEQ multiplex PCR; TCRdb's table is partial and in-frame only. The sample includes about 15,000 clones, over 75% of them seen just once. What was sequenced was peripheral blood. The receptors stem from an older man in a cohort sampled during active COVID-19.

CDR3 sequence reads: CASSPTGFAGELFF. In DNA, the CDR3 is TGTGCCAGCAGCCCCACAGGGTTCGCCGGGGAGCTGTTTTTT. The V gene is TRBV9, the J gene TRBJ2-2, with D possibly matching TRBD1 (6 bases). The CDR3 is 14 residues long. CDR1 and CDR2 (germline): SGDLS, YYNGEE. V lost 4 bases and J 6 bases, leaving 13 bases between the germline ends.

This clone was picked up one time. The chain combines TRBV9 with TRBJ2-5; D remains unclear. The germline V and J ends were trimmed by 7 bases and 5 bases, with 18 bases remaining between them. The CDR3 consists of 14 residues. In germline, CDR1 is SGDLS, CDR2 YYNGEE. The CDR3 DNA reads TGTGCCAGCGGAGTAGGCCTCTCCAGGGAGACCCAGTACTTC. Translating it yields CASGVGLSRETQYF.

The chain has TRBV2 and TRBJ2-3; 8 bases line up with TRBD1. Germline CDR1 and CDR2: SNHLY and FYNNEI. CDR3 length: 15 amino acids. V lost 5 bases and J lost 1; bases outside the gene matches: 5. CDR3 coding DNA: TGTGCCAGCAGTCTTGGACAGGGTGGCACAGATACGCAGTATTTT. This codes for CASSLGQGGTDTQYF.

The chain's CDR3 is CASRATSGTGNEQFF. CDR3 coding DNA: TGTGCCAGCAGAGCAACTAGCGGGACTGGGAATGAGCAGTTCTTC. J is TRBJ2-1 and V is TRBV7-6, with 10 bases fitting TRBD2. The trim removed 6 bases at V and 7 bases at J, leaving 9 bases unmatched. The CDR3 sequence is 15 residues long. Germline-derived CDR1 and CDR2 are SGHVS and FNYEAQ.

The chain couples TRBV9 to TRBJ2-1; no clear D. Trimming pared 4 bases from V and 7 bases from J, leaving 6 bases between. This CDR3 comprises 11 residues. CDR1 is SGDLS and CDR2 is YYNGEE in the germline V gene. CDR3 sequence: CASSLRNEQFF. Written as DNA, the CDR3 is TGTGCCAGCAGCCTACGTAATGAGCAGTTCTTC.

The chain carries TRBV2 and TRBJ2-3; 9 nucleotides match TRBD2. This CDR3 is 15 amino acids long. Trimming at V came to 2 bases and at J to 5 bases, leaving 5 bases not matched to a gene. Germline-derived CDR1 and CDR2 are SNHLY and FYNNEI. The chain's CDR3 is CASSEIAGVIDTQYF. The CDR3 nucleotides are TGTGCCAGCAGTGAAATAGCGGGAGTGATAGATACGCAGTATTTT. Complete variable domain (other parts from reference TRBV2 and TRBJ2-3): EPEVTQTPSHQVTQMGQEVILRCVPISNHLYFYWYRQILGQKVEFLVSFYNNEISEKSEIFDDQFSVERPDGSNFTLKIRSTKLEDSAMYFCASSEIAGVIDTQYFGPGTRLTVL.

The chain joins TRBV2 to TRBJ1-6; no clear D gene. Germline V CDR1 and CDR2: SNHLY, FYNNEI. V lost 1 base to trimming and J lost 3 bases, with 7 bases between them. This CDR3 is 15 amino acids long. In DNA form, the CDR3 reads TGTGCCAGCAGTGAAGGGCGGCTCTATAATTCACCCCTCCACTTT. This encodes CASSEGRLYNSPLHF.

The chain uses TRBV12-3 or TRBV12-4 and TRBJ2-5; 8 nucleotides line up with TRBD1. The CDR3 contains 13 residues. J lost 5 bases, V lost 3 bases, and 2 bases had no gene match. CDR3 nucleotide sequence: TGTGCCAGCAGTTTCAACAGGGGGGAGACCCAGTACTTC. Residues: CASSFNRGETQYF.

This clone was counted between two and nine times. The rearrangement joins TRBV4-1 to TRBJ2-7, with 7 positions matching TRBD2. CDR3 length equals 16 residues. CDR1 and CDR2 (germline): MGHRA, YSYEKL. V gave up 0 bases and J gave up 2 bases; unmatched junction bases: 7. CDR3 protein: CASSQELAGVPYEQYF. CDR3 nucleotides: TGCGCCAGCAGCCAAGAATTGGCGGGAGTTCCCTACGAGCAGTACTTC.

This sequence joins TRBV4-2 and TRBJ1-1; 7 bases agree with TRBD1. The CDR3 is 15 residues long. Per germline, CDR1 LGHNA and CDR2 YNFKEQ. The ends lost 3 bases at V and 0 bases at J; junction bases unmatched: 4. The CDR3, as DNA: TGTGCCAGCAGCCAGCTACAGGGGATGAACACTGAAGCTTTCTTT. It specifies CASSQLQGMNTEAFF.

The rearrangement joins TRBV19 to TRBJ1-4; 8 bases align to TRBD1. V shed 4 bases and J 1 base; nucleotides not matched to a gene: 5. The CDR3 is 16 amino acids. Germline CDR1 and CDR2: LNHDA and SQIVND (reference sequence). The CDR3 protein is CASSTGTGGTNEKLFF. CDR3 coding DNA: TGTGCCAGTAGTACCGGGACAGGCGGAACTAATGAAAAACTGTTTTTT.

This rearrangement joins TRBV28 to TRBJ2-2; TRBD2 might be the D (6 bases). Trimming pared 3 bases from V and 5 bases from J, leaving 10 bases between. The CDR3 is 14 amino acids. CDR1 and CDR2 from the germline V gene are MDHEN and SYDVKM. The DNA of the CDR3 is TGTGCCAGCAGTTTCCAGGCGGGGACCGGGGAGCTGTTTTTT. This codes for CASSFQAGTGELFF.

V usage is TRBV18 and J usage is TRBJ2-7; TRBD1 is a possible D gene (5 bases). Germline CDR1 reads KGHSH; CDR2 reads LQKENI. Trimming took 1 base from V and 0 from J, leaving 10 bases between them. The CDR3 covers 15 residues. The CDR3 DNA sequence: TGTGCCAGCTCACCACGTCAGGGTTCCTCCTACGAGCAGTACTTC. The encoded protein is CASSPRQGSSYEQYF.

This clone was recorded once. The CDR3 coding sequence is TGTGCCAGCAGCTCGCTACTACTAGCGGGAGAGGAGACCCAGTACTTC. This translates into CASSSLLLAGEETQYF. The rearrangement uses TRBV11-2 and TRBJ2-5, with 11 positions matching TRBD2. CDR1 and CDR2 from the germline V gene are SGHAT and FQNNGV. Losses at the gene ends were 4 bases for V and 5 bases for J; bases not matched to a gene: 9. This CDR3 has 16 residues. Drawing the rest from reference TRBV11-2 and TRBJ2-5, the complete variable domain is EAGVAQSPRYKIIEKRQSVAFWCNPISGHATLYWYQQILGQGPKLLIQFQNNGVVDDSQLPKDRFSAERLKGVDSTLKIQPAKLEDSAVYLCASSSLLLAGEETQYFGPGTRLLVL.

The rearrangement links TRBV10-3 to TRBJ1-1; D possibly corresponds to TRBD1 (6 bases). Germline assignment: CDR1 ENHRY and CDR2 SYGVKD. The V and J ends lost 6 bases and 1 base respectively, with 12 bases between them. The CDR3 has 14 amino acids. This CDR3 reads CAISVEQGNTEAFF. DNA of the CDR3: TGTGCCATCAGCGTGGAACAGGGGAACACTGAAGCTTTCTTT.

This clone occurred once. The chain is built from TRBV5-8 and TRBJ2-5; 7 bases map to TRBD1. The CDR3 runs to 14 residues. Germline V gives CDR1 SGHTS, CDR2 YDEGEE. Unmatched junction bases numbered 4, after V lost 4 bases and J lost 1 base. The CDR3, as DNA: TGTGCCAGCAGCCTGGGGACAGCCCAAGAGACCCAGTACTTC. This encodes CASSLGTAQETQYF.

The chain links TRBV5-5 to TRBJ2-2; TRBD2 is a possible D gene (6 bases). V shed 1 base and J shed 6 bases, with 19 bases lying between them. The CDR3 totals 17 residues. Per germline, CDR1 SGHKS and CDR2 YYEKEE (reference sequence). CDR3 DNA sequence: TGTGCCAGCAGCTTGACAGGCTCCCCGGGGGATGCCGGGGAGCTGTTTTTT. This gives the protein CASSLTGSPGDAGELFF.

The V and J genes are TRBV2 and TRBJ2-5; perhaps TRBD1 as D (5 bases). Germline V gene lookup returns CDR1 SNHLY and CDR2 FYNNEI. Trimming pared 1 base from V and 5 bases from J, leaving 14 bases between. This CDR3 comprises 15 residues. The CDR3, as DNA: TGTGCCAGCAGTGAAGGTGGGGCCCCTTGGGAGACCCAGTACTTC. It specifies CASSEGGAPWETQYF.

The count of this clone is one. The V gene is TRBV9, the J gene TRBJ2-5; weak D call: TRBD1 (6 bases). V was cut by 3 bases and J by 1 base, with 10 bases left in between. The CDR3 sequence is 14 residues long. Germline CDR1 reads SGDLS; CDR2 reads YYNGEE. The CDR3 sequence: CASSASGVQETQYF. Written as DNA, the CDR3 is TGTGCCAGCAGCGCCTCAGGGGTCCAAGAGACCCAGTACTTC. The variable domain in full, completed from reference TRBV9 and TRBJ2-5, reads DSGVTQTPKHLITATGQRVTLRCSPRSGDLSVYWYQQSLDQGLQFLIQYYNGEERAKGNILERFSAQQFPDLHSELNLSSLELGDSALYFCASSASGVQETQYFGPGTRLLVL.

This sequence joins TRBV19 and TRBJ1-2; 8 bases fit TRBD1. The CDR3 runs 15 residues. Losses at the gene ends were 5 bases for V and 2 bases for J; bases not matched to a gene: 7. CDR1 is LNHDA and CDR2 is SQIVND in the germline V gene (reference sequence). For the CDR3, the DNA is TGTGCCAGTAGTTCCCGGACAGGGTCGAACTATGGCTACACCTTC. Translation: CASSSRTGSNYGYTF.

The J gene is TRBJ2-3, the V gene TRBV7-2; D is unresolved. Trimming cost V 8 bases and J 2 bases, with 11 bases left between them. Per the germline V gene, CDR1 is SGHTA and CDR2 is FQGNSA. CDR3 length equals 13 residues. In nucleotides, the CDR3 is TGTGCCAGCGGCATGCCCCCCACAGATACGCAGTATTTT. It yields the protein CASGMPPTDTQYF. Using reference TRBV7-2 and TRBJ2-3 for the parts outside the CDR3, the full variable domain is GAGVSQSPSNKVTEKGKDVELRCDPISGHTALYWYRQSLGQGLEFLIYFQGNSAPDKSGLPSDRFSAERTGGSVSTLTIQRTQQEDSAVYLCASGMPPTDTQYFGPGTRLTVL.

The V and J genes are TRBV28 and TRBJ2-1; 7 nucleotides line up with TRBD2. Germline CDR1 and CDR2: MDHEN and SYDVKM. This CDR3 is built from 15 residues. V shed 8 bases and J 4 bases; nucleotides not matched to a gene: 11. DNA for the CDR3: TGTGCCAGCCGGGTCCTAGCGGCCGCTTACAATGAGCAGTTCTTC. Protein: CASRVLAAAYNEQFF.

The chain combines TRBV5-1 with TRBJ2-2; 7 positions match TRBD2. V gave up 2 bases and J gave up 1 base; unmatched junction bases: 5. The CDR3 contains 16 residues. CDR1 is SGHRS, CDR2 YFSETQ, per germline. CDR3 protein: CASSFIQRGNTGELFF. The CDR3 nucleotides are TGCGCCAGCAGCTTCATTCAGCGGGGGAACACCGGGGAGCTGTTTTTT.

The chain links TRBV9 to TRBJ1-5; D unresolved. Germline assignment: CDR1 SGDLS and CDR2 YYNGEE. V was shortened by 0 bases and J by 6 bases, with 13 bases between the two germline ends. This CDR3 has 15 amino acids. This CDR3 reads CASSVDSGIVQPQHF. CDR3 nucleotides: TGTGCCAGCAGCGTAGACAGCGGTATAGTTCAGCCCCAGCATTTT.

For the CDR3, the DNA is TGTGCCAGCAGTTTATCTAGATTTTGGGTCCCCGACGAGCAGTACTTC. Translating it yields CASSLSRFWVPDEQYF. The V gene is TRBV28, the J gene TRBJ2-7; D unresolved. V lost 1 base, J lost 5 bases, and 18 bases lay in between. This CDR3 is 16 amino acids long. Germline V gene data show CDR1 as MDHEN and CDR2 as SYDVKM. Filled out from reference TRBV28 and TRBJ2-7, the complete variable domain reads DVKVTQSSRYLVKRTGEKVFLECVQDMDHENMFWYRQDPGLGLRLIYFSYDVKMKEKGDIPEGYSVSREKKERFSLILESASTNQTSMYLCASSLSRFWVPDEQYFGPGTRLTVT.